The clone carrying this TCR beta chain was seen a handful of times. Germline and junction disagree at one end, which may indicate a read error. CDR3 length: 14 residues. This record comes from a study of T-cell memory formation after mild COVID-19. TCR alpha and TCR beta cDNA libraries carrying sample barcodes and UMIs were produced by 5'RACE using constant-segment primers. One entry per CDR3 protein results from TCRdb running MiXCR on the 5' RACE reads. This table has hundreds of thousands of distinct CDR3 sequences, approximately 23% appearing once. Sequenced material: PBMCs or a T cell subset sorted from them (not recorded which). The TCR was taken from an adult woman who had mild COVID-19 (a few samples of this study predate the infection). Cell type and time point are not known. This chain connects TRBV12-3 or TRBV12-4 to TRBJ1-5, with D maybe TRBD1 (5 bases). The chain's CDR3 is CASSFSGGNQPQHF. Written as DNA, the CDR3 is TGCGCCAGCAGCTTTTCCGGGGGGAATCAGCCCCAGCATTTT.